The subject of this entry is one TCR beta chain. Trimming took 3 bases from V and 4 from J, leaving 6 bases between them. Per germline, CDR1 LNHDA and CDR2 SQIVND (reference sequence). The CDR3 runs 13 residues. The source of the sample is a study of blood T cell repertoires in COVID-19. Looking at the study overall: In each case, the material was cDNA or gDNA derived from T cells, B-cell-depleted T cells, or PBMCs.

In terms of age and location, participants ranged from roughly 18 to 90 years and lived in about two dozen US areas. Participant-reported clinical history was the basis for cohort assignment. Profiling relied on immunoSEQ multiplex PCR, and the TCRdb table lists in-frame clones only, not all of them. The sample yields over 200,000 clones, approximately 88% seen once. The sequence was collected from a woman aged 30 to 39 who had been exposed to COVID-19. The chain links TRBV19 to TRBJ1-4; no clear D. The sequenced sample was PBMCs or T cells enriched from blood (not recorded which). DNA for the CDR3: TGTGCCAGTAGTATGGCAGTTAATGAAAAACTGTTTTTT. Protein product: CASSMAVNEKLFF.